What follows are 21 T cell receptor beta chains derived from one specimen sequenced in a study of neoadjuvant anti-PD-1 for oral cavity cancer (dated by TCRdb to the early 2020s). The library was prepared using the immunoSEQ multiplex PCR assay. TCRdb stores this immuneACCESS table with in-frame sequences only. Part of the clones is absent; in the studies checked, under half of the shortfall reflects unresolved V genes, and no reason is known for the rest. Within this sample are 15,000 to 20,000 clones, with approximately 79% of them counted one time only. The ten largest clones represent 2.7% of the sample. The time point label here, explained by the study, means: before neoadjuvant nivolumab. This specimen consisted of PBMCs, obtained before nivolumab (anti-PD-1) treatment. The receptors shown here come from a person aged 35 to 85 with oral cavity squamous cell carcinoma.

The chain is built from TRBV5-6 and TRBJ1-2; 9 bases are shared with TRBD1. The CDR3 has 15 residues. V trimming: 2 bases; J trimming: 4 bases; junction bases outside the gene matches: 6. Germline CDR1 SGHDT, CDR2 YYEEEE. As DNA, the CDR3 is TGTGCCAGCAGCTTAGTCACAGGGGGCGTCTATGGCTACACCTTC. It codes for CASSLVTGGVYGYTF.

The chain carries TRBV11-2 and TRBJ2-5, with 10 bases that match TRBD2. CDR3 size: 17 residues. J lost 5 bases, V lost 0 bases, and 9 bases had no gene match. The germline CDR1 and CDR2 sequences are SGHAT and FQNNGV. CDR3 in amino acids: CASSLDYRLAGVETQYF. The DNA of the CDR3 is TGTGCCAGCAGCTTAGATTACCGGCTAGCGGGAGTTGAGACCCAGTACTTC.

This clone has only a few counts. The chain couples TRBV18 to TRBJ1-3; D gene ambiguous. Trimming pared 0 bases from V and 4 bases from J, leaving 10 bases between. The length of the CDR3 is 15 residues. Looked up from germline, CDR1 is KGHSH and CDR2 is LQKENI. In DNA, the CDR3 is TGTGCCAGCTCACCACCAATTCTTCGAGGAAACACCATATATTTT. Translated: CASSPPILRGNTIYF.

This clone appeared a few times. The chain carries TRBV11-2 and TRBJ2-7, with a weak D call TRBD2 (6 bases). Deletions cut 1 base from V and 7 bases from J, with 23 bases between. This CDR3 has 17 residues. Per germline, CDR1 SGHAT and CDR2 FQNNGV. The CDR3 sequence: CASSLGGAWGGPLEQYF. The CDR3 nucleotides are TGTGCCAGCAGCTTAGGGGGAGCCTGGGGAGGACCGCTAGAGCAGTACTTC.

The chain has TRBV2 and TRBJ1-5; no reliable D call. V was clipped by 3 bases and J by 2 bases, with 11 bases between them. This CDR3 spans 15 amino acids. The germline V gene encodes CDR1 SNHLY and CDR2 FYNNEI. CDR3 sequence (DNA): TGTGCCAGCAGTGATCCGCTCCAGGGCAATCAGCCCCAGCATTTT. As protein: CASSDPLQGNQPQHF. Full variable domain (rest looked up from reference TRBV2 and TRBJ1-5): EPEVTQTPSHQVTQMGQEVILRCVPISNHLYFYWYRQILGQKVEFLVSFYNNEISEKSEIFDDQFSVERPDGSNFTLKIRSTKLEDSAMYFCASSDPLQGNQPQHFGDGTRLSIL.

This clone was recorded once. For the CDR3, the DNA is TGTGCCAGCAGTCAAAACAGGGGGGAGACCCAGTACTTC. Protein: CASSQNRGETQYF. The chain has TRBV6-5 and TRBJ2-5; 8 bases are shared with TRBD1. CDR3 length: 13 amino acids. The germline gives CDR1 MNHEY, CDR2 SVGAGI. V gave up 5 bases and J gave up 5 bases; unmatched junction bases: 4.

There are a few counts of this clone. The chain is built from TRBV7-9 and TRBJ2-6, with D unclear. V lost 2 bases and J 3 bases, leaving 11 bases between the germline ends. The CDR3 has 16 residues. The germline V gene encodes CDR1 SEHNR and CDR2 FQNEAQ (reference sequence). The CDR3 DNA reads TGTGCCAGCAGCTTACGGTCTGGGGTTGGGGCCAACGTCCTGACTTTC. This sequence encodes CASSLRSGVGANVLTF.

The chain combines TRBV7-9 with TRBJ2-1; 8 bases fit TRBD1. CDR1 SEHNR and CDR2 FQNEAQ come from the germline V gene (reference sequence). CDR3 size: 14 residues. The ends lost 1 base at V and 9 bases at J; junction bases unmatched: 5. The CDR3 spells CASSLVADRAEQFF. The DNA of the CDR3 is TGTGCCAGCAGCTTAGTAGCGGACAGGGCTGAGCAGTTCTTC.

CDR3 bases: TGTGCCTGGATGGATTGGGGTACGGCTGAAGCTTTCTTT. Encoded protein: CAWMDWGTAEAFF. This sequence joins TRBV30 and TRBJ1-1; no clear D. With 4 bases removed from V and 6 bases from J, the gap between germline ends came to 15 bases. Germline lookup yields CDR1 GTSNPN and CDR2 SVGIG (reference sequence). CDR3 length: 13 residues.

This clone was counted only a few times. The rearrangement uses TRBV10-1 and TRBJ2-2; tentative D call: TRBD1 (5 bases). Trimming shortened V by 10 bases and J by 5 bases, and 11 bases separated the two germline ends. The germline CDR1 and CDR2 sequences are WNHNN and SYGVQD (reference sequence). The CDR3 is 12 residues long. The CDR3 nucleotides are TGCGCCACGAAGGGGTCTACCGGGGAGCTGTTTTTT. Its protein product is CATKGSTGELFF.

The chain uses TRBV6-5 and TRBJ2-7, with a weak D call TRBD2 (6 bases). V lost 2 bases and J lost 7, with 6 bases in between. This CDR3 comprises 11 residues. The V gene's germline CDR1 is MNHEY and CDR2 SVGAGI. The CDR3 nucleotides read TGTGCCAGCAGTTACGGGGGGGAGCAGTACTTC. Its translation: CASSYGGEQYF.

V gene TRBV6-1 combines with J gene TRBJ1-4, with D unclear. Trimming removed 5 bases at V and 0 bases at J, with 7 bases between. Per the germline V gene, CDR1 is MNHNS and CDR2 is SASEGT. The CDR3 runs 14 residues. The DNA for the CDR3 is TGTGCCAGCAGTTCAGCCGCAACTAATGAAAAACTGTTTTTT. It encodes CASSSAATNEKLFF.

The V call is TRBV5-1, the J call TRBJ2-5; 8 bases are shared with TRBD1. Germline assignment: CDR1 SGHRS and CDR2 YFSETQ. Trimming took 5 bases from V and 5 from J; bases not matched to a gene: 11. The CDR3 length is 15 residues. The CDR3 sequence: CASSYPGQGFETQYF. DNA of the CDR3: TGCGCCAGCAGTTACCCTGGACAGGGTTTCGAGACCCAGTACTTC.

This clone appeared once. The rearrangement links TRBV9 to TRBJ2-1; TRBD2 is a possible D gene (6 bases). This CDR3 has 14 residues. Germline lookup yields CDR1 SGDLS and CDR2 YYNGEE. Trimming took 3 bases from V and 1 from J, leaving 8 bases between them. The CDR3 DNA sequence: TGTGCCAGCAGCGAGGGGACTTCCTACAATGAGCAGTTCTTC. It is translated as CASSEGTSYNEQFF.

The chain employs TRBV11-2 and TRBJ2-3; tentatively, D is TRBD1 (6 bases). The germline V gene encodes CDR1 SGHAT and CDR2 FQNNGV. The CDR3 has 13 amino acids. V was shortened by 2 bases and J by 5 bases, with 8 bases between the two germline ends. CDR3 residues: CASSLRGKDTQYF. For the CDR3, the DNA is TGTGCCAGCAGCTTAAGGGGGAAAGATACGCAGTATTTT.

The V gene is TRBV10-2, the J gene TRBJ1-1, with a tentative D call TRBD1 (6 bases). This CDR3 region has 14 residues. V lost 7 bases and J lost 1, with 13 bases in between. Germline CDR1 is WSHSY and CDR2 is SAAADI. In nucleotides, the CDR3 is TGCGCCAGCACCGAGCCGGGACAGAACACTGAAGCTTTCTTT. Translation gives CASTEPGQNTEAFF.

The V and J genes are TRBV5-6 and TRBJ1-1, with 9 bases matching TRBD1. The CDR3 has 15 amino acids. Germline V CDR1 and CDR2: SGHDT, YYEEEE. Unmatched junction bases numbered 9, after V lost 4 bases and J lost 5 bases. CDR3 region: CASSRLDRGRTEAFF. The DNA for the CDR3 is TGTGCCAGCAGCCGCCTTGACAGGGGGAGGACTGAAGCTTTCTTT.

The chain employs TRBV4-1 and TRBJ2-1; D unclear. The germline CDR1 and CDR2 sequences are MGHRA and YSYEKL. Trimming removed 4 bases from V and 3 bases from J, with 4 bases in between. The length of the CDR3 is 12 residues. The CDR3 coding sequence is TGCGCCAGCAGCCGCAACTACAATGAGCAGTTCTTC. It translates to CASSRNYNEQFF.

This chain uses TRBV7-2 with TRBJ1-2, with 11 bases matching TRBD1. Germline V CDR1 and CDR2: SGHTA, FQGNSA. The ends lost 4 bases at V and 4 bases at J; junction bases unmatched: 5. The CDR3 spans 15 residues. The CDR3, as DNA: TGTGCCAGCAGCTCCGGACAGGGGGCCACCTATGGCTACACCTTC. Its protein is CASSSGQGATYGYTF.

The sample holds a few counts of this clone. This chain links TRBV10-2 with TRBJ2-5, with TRBD1 as a possible D gene (6 bases). V was clipped by 7 bases and J by 0 bases, with 18 bases between them. The germline V gene encodes CDR1 WSHSY and CDR2 SAAADI. This CDR3 spans 16 amino acids. CDR3 coding DNA: TGCGCCAGCACCCTCACAGGGAACCTCTACCAAGAGACCCAGTACTTC. It specifies CASTLTGNLYQETQYF.

This clone was seen more than once but under ten times. The chain employs TRBV7-8 and TRBJ2-7; D might be TRBD1 (6 bases). Germline loops: CDR1 SGHVS, CDR2 FQNEAQ. With 3 bases removed from V and 7 bases from J, the gap between germline ends came to 16 bases. The CDR3 totals 14 residues. CDR3 loop: CASSFSTQGEEQYF. CDR3 nucleotide sequence: TGTGCCAGCAGCTTTTCGACACAGGGTGAGGAGCAGTACTTC.